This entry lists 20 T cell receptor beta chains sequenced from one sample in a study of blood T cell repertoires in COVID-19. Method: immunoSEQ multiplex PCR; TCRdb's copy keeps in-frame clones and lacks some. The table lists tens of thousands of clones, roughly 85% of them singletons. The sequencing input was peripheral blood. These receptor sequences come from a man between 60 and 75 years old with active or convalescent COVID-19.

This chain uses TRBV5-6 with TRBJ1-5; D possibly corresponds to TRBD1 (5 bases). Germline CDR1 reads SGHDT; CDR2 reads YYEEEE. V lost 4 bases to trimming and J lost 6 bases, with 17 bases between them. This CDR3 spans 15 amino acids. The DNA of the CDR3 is TGTGCCAGCAGCATTGCGTCCAGGGTGGGTCAGCCCCAGCATTTT. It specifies CASSIASRVGQPQHF.

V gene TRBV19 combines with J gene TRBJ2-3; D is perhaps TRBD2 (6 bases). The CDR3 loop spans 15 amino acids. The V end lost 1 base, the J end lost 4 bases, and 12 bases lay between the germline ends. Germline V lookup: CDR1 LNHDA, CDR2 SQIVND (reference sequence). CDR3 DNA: TGTGCCAGTAGTATAGCGGGGGTATCGGCAGATACGCAGTATTTT. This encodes CASSIAGVSADTQYF.

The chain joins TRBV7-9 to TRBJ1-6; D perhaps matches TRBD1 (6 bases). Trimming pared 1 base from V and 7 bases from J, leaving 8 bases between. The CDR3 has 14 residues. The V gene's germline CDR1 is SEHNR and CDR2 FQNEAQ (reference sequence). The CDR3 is CASSLGTVNSPLHF. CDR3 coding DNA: TGTGCCAGCAGCTTAGGGACAGTCAATTCACCCCTCCACTTT.

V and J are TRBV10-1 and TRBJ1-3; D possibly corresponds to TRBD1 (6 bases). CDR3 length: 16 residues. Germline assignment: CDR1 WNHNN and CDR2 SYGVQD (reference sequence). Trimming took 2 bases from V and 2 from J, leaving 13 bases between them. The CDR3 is CASSENLGTTGNTIYF. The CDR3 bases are TGCGCCAGCAGTGAGAACCTAGGGACAACTGGAAACACCATATATTTT.

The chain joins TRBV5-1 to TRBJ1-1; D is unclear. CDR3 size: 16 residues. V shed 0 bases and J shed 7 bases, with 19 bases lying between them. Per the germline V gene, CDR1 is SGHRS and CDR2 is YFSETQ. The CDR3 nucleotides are TGCGCCAGCAGCTTGGTGGCTCCCAGTTTAGGAGGTGAAGCTTTCTTT. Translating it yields CASSLVAPSLGGEAFF.

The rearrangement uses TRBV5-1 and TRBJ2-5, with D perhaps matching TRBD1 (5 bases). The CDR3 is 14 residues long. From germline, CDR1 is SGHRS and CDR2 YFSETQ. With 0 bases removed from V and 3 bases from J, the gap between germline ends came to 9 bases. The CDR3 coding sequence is TGCGCCAGCAGCTTGGTAGGGGATAAAGAGACCCAGTACTTC. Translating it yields CASSLVGDKETQYF. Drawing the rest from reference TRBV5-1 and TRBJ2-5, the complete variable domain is KAGVTQTPRYLIKTRGQQVTLSCSPISGHRSVSWYQQTPGQGLQFLFEYFSETQRNKGNFPGRFSGRQFSNSRSEMNVSTLELGDSALYLCASSLVGDKETQYFGPGTRLLVL.

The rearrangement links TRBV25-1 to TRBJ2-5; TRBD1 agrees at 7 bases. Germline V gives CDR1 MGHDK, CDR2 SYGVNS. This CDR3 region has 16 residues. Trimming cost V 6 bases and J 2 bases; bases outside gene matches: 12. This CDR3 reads CASRSTIGTVQETQYF. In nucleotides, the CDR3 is TGTGCCAGCAGGAGCACTATTGGGACAGTTCAAGAGACCCAGTACTTC.

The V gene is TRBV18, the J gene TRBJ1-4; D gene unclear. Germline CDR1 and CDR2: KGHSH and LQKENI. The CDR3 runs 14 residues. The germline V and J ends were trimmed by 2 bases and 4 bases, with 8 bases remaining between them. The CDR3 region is CASSPNSRNEKLFF. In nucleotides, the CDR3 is TGTGCCAGCTCACCAAACAGCCGTAATGAAAAACTGTTTTTT.

The CDR3 coding sequence is TGTGCCAGCAGCGCCGACAGAAAAGAGACCCAGTACTTC. It specifies CASSADRKETQYF. V and J are TRBV7-2 and TRBJ2-5; possible D gene TRBD1, 5 bases. V was clipped by 5 bases and J by 3 bases, with 10 bases between them. This CDR3 region has 13 residues. Germline loops: CDR1 SGHTA, CDR2 FQGNSA.

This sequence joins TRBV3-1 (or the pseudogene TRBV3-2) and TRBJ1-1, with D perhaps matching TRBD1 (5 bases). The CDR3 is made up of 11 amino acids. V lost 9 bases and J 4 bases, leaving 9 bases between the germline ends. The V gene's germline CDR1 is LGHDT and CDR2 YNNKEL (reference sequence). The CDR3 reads CASRGPTEAFF. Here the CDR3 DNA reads TGTGCCAGTAGGGGTCCCACTGAAGCTTTCTTT.

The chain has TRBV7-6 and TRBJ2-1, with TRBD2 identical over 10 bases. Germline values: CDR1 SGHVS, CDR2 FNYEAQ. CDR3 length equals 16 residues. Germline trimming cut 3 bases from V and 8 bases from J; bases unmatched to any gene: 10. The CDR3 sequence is CASSFLTSGEVDEQFF. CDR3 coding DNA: TGTGCCAGCAGCTTCCTAACTAGCGGGGAAGTCGATGAGCAGTTCTTC.

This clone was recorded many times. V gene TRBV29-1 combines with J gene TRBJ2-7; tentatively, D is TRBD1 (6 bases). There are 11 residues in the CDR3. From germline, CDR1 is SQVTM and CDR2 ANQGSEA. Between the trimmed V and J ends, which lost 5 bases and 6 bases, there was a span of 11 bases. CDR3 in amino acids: CSVYRAREQYF. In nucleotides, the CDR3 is TGCAGCGTTTACAGGGCCCGCGAGCAGTACTTC.

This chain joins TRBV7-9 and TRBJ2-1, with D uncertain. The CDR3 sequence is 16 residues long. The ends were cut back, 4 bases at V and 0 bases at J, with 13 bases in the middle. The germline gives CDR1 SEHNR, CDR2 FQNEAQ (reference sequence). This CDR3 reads CASSSRRVSSYNEQFF. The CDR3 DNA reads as TGTGCCAGCAGCTCCCGTCGGGTAAGCTCCTACAATGAGCAGTTCTTC.

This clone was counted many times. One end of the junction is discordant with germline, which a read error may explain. The chain's CDR3 is CASTLLGGSSEQYF. The CDR3 region has the DNA TGTGCCAGCACCTTACTGGGGGGGTCCTCCGAGCAGTACTTC. The V and J genes are TRBV6-5 and TRBJ2-7, with TRBD2 identical over 7 bases. Germline CDR1 is MNHEY and CDR2 is SVGAGI. The CDR3 totals 14 residues.

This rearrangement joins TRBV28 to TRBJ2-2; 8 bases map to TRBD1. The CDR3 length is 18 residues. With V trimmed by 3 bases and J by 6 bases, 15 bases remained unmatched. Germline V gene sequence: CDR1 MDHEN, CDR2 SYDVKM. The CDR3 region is CASSFKLRGQGYAGELFF. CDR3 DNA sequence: TGTGCCAGCAGTTTTAAGTTACGTGGACAGGGTTACGCCGGGGAGCTGTTTTTT.

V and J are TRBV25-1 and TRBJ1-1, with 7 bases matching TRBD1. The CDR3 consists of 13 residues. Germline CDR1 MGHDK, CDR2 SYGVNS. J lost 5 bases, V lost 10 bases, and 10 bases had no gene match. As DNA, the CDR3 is TGTGCCACCTCGACAGGGTTCGCGACTGAAGCTTTCTTT. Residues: CATSTGFATEAFF.

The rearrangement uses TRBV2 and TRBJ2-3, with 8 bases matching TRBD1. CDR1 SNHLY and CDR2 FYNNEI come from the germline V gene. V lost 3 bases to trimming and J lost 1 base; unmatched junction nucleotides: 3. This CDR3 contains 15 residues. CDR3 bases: TGTGCCAGCAGTGAGGACAGGGAGGGCACAGATACGCAGTATTTT. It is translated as CASSEDREGTDTQYF.

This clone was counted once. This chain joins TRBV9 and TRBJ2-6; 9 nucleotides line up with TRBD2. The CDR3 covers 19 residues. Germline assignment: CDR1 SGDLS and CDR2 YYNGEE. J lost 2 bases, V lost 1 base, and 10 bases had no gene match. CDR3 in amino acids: CASSVIGLASTAGANVLTF. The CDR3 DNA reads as TGTGCCAGCAGCGTAATAGGACTAGCGAGTACGGCTGGGGCCAACGTCCTGACTTTC.

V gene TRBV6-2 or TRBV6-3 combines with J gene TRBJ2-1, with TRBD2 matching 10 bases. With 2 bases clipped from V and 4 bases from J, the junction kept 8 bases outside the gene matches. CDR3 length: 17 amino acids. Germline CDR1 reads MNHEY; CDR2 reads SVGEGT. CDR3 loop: CASSYTSGGALYNEQFF. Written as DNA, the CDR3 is TGTGCCAGCAGTTACACCAGCGGGGGGGCCCTTTACAATGAGCAGTTCTTC.

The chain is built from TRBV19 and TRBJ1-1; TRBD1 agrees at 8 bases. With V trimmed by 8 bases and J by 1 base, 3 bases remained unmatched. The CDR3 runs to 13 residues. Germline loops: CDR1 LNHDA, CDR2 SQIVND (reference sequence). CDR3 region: CASQQGENTEAFF. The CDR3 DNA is TGTGCCAGTCAACAGGGGGAGAACACTGAAGCTTTCTTT.